A single sample gave rise to the 26 T cell receptor beta chains below, sequenced in a study of blood T cell repertoires in COVID-19. Assay: immunoSEQ multiplex PCR; the TCRdb copy retains only in-frame clones and omits some. The data contain tens of thousands of clones, more than 70% of them singletons. The sample was peripheral blood. Every receptor here comes from a man in his 70s with acute or convalescent COVID-19.

This clone occurred a few times. One junction end does not reproduce the germline sequence, and a read error may be involved. J is TRBJ1-5 and V is TRBV2; tentative D call: TRBD1 (5 bases). Germline V gene sequence: CDR1 SNHLY, CDR2 FYNNEI. The CDR3 has 17 amino acids. The CDR3 loop reads CASMNRPPGLSIQPQHF. In DNA form, the CDR3 reads TGTGCCAGCATGAATCGACCGCCGGGACTAAGCATTCAGCCCCAGCATTTT.

This sequence joins TRBV2 and TRBJ1-4; D is ambiguous. The CDR3 has 15 residues. Looked up from germline, CDR1 is SNHLY and CDR2 is FYNNEI. The V gene lost 10 bases and the J gene lost 10 bases, with 25 bases spanning the gap. The chain's CDR3 is CATRGRPTRAPKLFF. The CDR3 nucleotides read TGTGCCACCCGGGGTCGCCCGACTAGGGCACCAAAACTGTTTTTT.

This chain uses TRBV20-1 with TRBJ1-2; 8 bases are a match to TRBD1. This CDR3 comprises 10 residues. The V and J ends lost 5 bases and 8 bases, in that order; junction bases with no gene match: 1. Germline values: CDR1 DFQATT, CDR2 SNEGSKA (reference sequence). DNA of the CDR3: TGCAGTGCTGACAGGGGAGGCTACACCTTC. This gives the protein CSADRGGYTF.

The genes are TRBV5-6 and TRBJ2-1, with a weak D call TRBD2 (6 bases). The V end lost 0 bases, the J end lost 4 bases, and 11 bases lay between the germline ends. Germline assignment: CDR1 SGHDT and CDR2 YYEEEE. This CDR3 contains 15 residues. The CDR3 protein is CASSLAGLHYNEQFF. As DNA, the CDR3 is TGTGCCAGCAGCTTGGCGGGACTCCATTACAATGAGCAGTTCTTC.

The J gene is TRBJ2-7, the V gene TRBV2, with TRBD1 matching over 7 bases. Germline-derived CDR1 and CDR2 are SNHLY and FYNNEI. The CDR3 sequence is 14 residues long. Trimming at V came to 5 bases and at J to 0 bases, leaving 4 bases not matched to a gene. In DNA, the CDR3 is TGTGCCAGCAGTCAGGACAGGAGCTCCTACGAGCAGTACTTC. Translation gives CASSQDRSSYEQYF.

V usage is TRBV24-1 and J usage is TRBJ2-1; the match to TRBD1 covers 7 bases. From germline, CDR1 is KGHDR and CDR2 SFDVKD. CDR3 size: 15 residues. V lost 5 bases, J lost 7 bases, and 10 bases stayed unmatched. The chain's CDR3 is CATSATRAGGNEQFF. CDR3 bases: TGTGCCACCAGTGCGACACGGGCAGGGGGAAATGAGCAGTTCTTC.

This chain links TRBV5-1 with TRBJ1-4; D possibly corresponds to TRBD1 (6 bases). V lost 2 bases and J 8 bases, leaving 13 bases between the germline ends. CDR3 size: 14 residues. Germline V lookup: CDR1 SGHRS, CDR2 YFSETQ. CDR3 protein: CASSFGRGEEKLFF. The CDR3 DNA follows: TGCGCCAGCAGCTTCGGCAGGGGTGAAGAAAAACTGTTTTTT. The full variable domain, completed using reference TRBV5-1 and TRBJ1-4, is KAGVTQTPRYLIKTRGQQVTLSCSPISGHRSVSWYQQTPGQGLQFLFEYFSETQRNKGNFPGRFSGRQFSNSRSEMNVSTLELGDSALYLCASSFGRGEEKLFFGSGTQLSVL.

This clone is medium-sized. The chain uses TRBV14 and TRBJ1-5; 9 bases map to TRBD1. The germline gives CDR1 SGHDN, CDR2 FVKESK. This CDR3 contains 16 residues. With 2 bases clipped from V and 3 bases from J, the junction kept 5 bases outside the gene matches. CDR3 protein: CASSQPGTGLNQPQHF. CDR3 nucleotide sequence: TGTGCCAGCAGCCAACCCGGGACAGGGCTCAATCAGCCCCAGCATTTT.

V usage is TRBV6-6 and J usage is TRBJ1-1, with 10 bases that match TRBD1. V lost 6 bases to trimming and J lost 4 bases; unmatched junction nucleotides: 8. The germline gives CDR1 MNHNY, CDR2 SVGAGI (reference sequence). The CDR3 is 15 residues long. Here the CDR3 DNA reads TGTGCCAGCAGCTTAAGACAGGGGGCTGTCACTGAAGCTTTCTTT. Amino acid sequence: CASSLRQGAVTEAFF.

V gene TRBV7-8 combines with J gene TRBJ2-7; weak D call: TRBD1 (5 bases). CDR3 length: 12 residues. Trimming removed 5 bases at V and 6 bases at J, with 11 bases between. Looked up from germline, CDR1 is SGHVS and CDR2 is FQNEAQ. This CDR3 reads CASSPSTVEQYF. The CDR3 region has the DNA TGTGCCAGCAGCCCATCGACAGTCGAGCAGTACTTC.

The V call is TRBV4-1, the J call TRBJ2-5; D is possibly TRBD2 (5 bases). Germline values: CDR1 MGHRA, CDR2 YSYEKL. V lost 5 bases, J lost 3 bases, and 16 bases lay in between. The CDR3 extends over 15 amino acids. This CDR3 reads CASSEGNTAKETQYF. The CDR3 nucleotides read TGCGCCAGCAGCGAGGGAAACACGGCAAAAGAGACCCAGTACTTC.

V usage is TRBV14 and J usage is TRBJ1-5; D is unclear. The CDR3 covers 13 residues. V dropped 5 bases and J dropped 3 bases, with 8 bases sitting between them. Germline V gives CDR1 SGHDN, CDR2 FVKESK. The CDR3 sequence is CASSRGHNQPQHF. The CDR3 region has the DNA TGTGCCAGCAGCAGAGGGCACAATCAGCCCCAGCATTTT.

The rearrangement links TRBV29-1 to TRBJ1-1; D might be TRBD1 (5 bases). The CDR3 runs 14 residues. CDR1 and CDR2 from the germline V gene are SQVTM and ANQGSEA. Trimming shortened V by 4 bases and J by 1 base, and 13 bases separated the two germline ends. CDR3 sequence reads: CSVGGGRENTEAFF. CDR3 nucleotide sequence: TGCAGCGTTGGGGGGGGACGGGAGAACACTGAAGCTTTCTTT.

The CDR3: CASSRVTDTQYF. The CDR3 region has the DNA TGTGCCAGCAGCCGCGTCACAGATACGCAGTATTTT. The genes are TRBV12-3 or TRBV12-4 and TRBJ2-3; D is ambiguous. The CDR3 has 12 amino acids. V shed 6 bases and J shed 2 bases, with 6 bases lying between them.

V usage is TRBV10-2 and J usage is TRBJ2-5; 11 positions match TRBD2. After removal of 5 bases from V and 5 bases from J, the junction contained 4 bases not matched to a gene. CDR1 and CDR2 (germline): WSHSY, SAAADI. CDR3 length: 14 amino acids. CDR3 residues: CASSTSGRWETQYF. CDR3 nucleotide sequence: TGCGCCAGCAGTACTAGCGGGAGATGGGAGACCCAGTACTTC.

This chain connects TRBV7-3 to TRBJ2-2, with 7 bases fitting TRBD2. This CDR3 comprises 14 residues. Germline V gene lookup returns CDR1 SGHTA and CDR2 FQGTGA. Unmatched junction bases numbered 3, after V lost 2 bases and J lost 6 bases. The CDR3 sequence is CASSLGAGAGELFF. The DNA of the CDR3 is TGTGCCAGCAGCTTAGGCGCGGGGGCCGGGGAGCTGTTTTTT. Looking up the rest from reference TRBV7-3 and TRBJ2-2 gives the full variable domain: GAGVSQTPSNKVTEKGKYVELRCDPISGHTALYWYRQSLGQGPEFLIYFQGTGAADDSGLPNDRFFAVRPEGSVSTLKIQRTERGDSAVYLCASSLGAGAGELFFGEGSRLTVL.

The sample holds one count of this clone. The gene calls are TRBV4-3 and TRBJ2-1; D not resolved. V lost 5 bases and J lost 3, with 5 bases in between. This CDR3 is built from 12 residues. CDR1 is LGHNA and CDR2 is YSLEER in the germline V gene. DNA for the CDR3: TGCGCCAGCAGCGATAGCTACAATGAGCAGTTCTTC. This codes for CASSDSYNEQFF.

V gene TRBV11-3 combines with J gene TRBJ2-1; 16 bases fit TRBD2. The CDR3 has 19 residues. Germline lookup yields CDR1 SGHNT and CDR2 YENEEA. Trimming took 0 bases from V and 7 from J; bases not matched to a gene: 9. The CDR3 DNA sequence: TGTGCCAGCAGCTTAGAGGGACTAGCGGGAGGGGGGAAGGTGAATGAGCAGTTCTTC. Its protein is CASSLEGLAGGGKVNEQFF.

This sequence joins TRBV6-2 or TRBV6-3 and TRBJ2-2, with 10 nucleotides matching TRBD2. Germline CDR1 reads MNHEY; CDR2 reads SVGEGT. The J segment lost 5 bases and the V segment lost 5 bases, leaving 5 bases of the junction unmatched. The length of the CDR3 is 15 residues. CDR3 protein: CASSPTSGWTGELFF. The CDR3 DNA reads TGTGCCAGCAGTCCGACTAGCGGGTGGACCGGGGAGCTGTTTTTT.

The gene calls are TRBV4-2 and TRBJ1-6; no firm D call. V lost 1 base to trimming and J lost 6 bases, with 7 bases between them. The germline CDR1 and CDR2 sequences are LGHNA and YNFKEQ. This CDR3 has 14 residues. The CDR3 spells CASSQGGINSPLHF. CDR3 in DNA: TGTGCCAGCAGCCAAGGAGGGATTAATTCACCCCTCCACTTT.

The table lists this clone with a few counts. Other DNA sequences from this sample encode an identical CDR3 as well. The V gene is TRBV5-4, the J gene TRBJ2-1; 11 bases match TRBD1. CDR1 is SGHNT and CDR2 is YYREEE in the germline V gene (reference sequence). The CDR3 runs to 14 residues. The V segment lost 4 bases and the J segment 8 bases; nucleotides outside the gene matches: 5. The CDR3 DNA sequence: TGTGCCAGCAGCCTAGGACAGGGGGCCGATGAGCAGTTCTTC. Its protein is CASSLGQGADEQFF. Combining the CDR3 with reference TRBV5-4 and TRBJ2-1 gives the whole variable domain ETGVTQSPTHLIKTRGQQVTLRCSSQSGHNTVSWYQQALGQGPQFIFQYYREEENGRGNFPPRFSGLQFPNYSSELNVNALELDDSALYLCASSLGQGADEQFFGPGTRLTVL.

The chain links TRBV9 to TRBJ1-2, with D perhaps matching TRBD1 (6 bases). CDR3 size: 13 residues. Per the germline V gene, CDR1 is SGDLS and CDR2 is YYNGEE. V gave up 3 bases and J gave up 4 bases, with 10 bases separating them. CDR3 coding DNA: TGTGCCAGCAGCGGGGCAGGGGTCTATGGCTACACCTTC. Translation gives CASSGAGVYGYTF. Based on the CDR3 plus reference TRBV9 and TRBJ1-2, the full variable domain is DSGVTQTPKHLITATGQRVTLRCSPRSGDLSVYWYQQSLDQGLQFLIQYYNGEERAKGNILERFSAQQFPDLHSELNLSSLELGDSALYFCASSGAGVYGYTFGSGTRLTVV.

The chain employs TRBV19 and TRBJ2-1; 7 positions agree with TRBD2. Germline V lookup: CDR1 LNHDA, CDR2 SQIVND (reference sequence). The J segment lost 2 bases and the V segment lost 3 bases, leaving 7 bases of the junction unmatched. The CDR3 length is 16 residues. The CDR3 nucleotides are TGTGCCAGTAGTATTTCCCTAGCGGAAACCTACAATGAGCAGTTCTTC. Translated, it gives CASSISLAETYNEQFF.

In this sample, this clone turned up once. The chain is built from TRBV6-5 and TRBJ1-4; TRBD1 might be the D (5 bases). CDR1 is MNHEY, CDR2 SVGAGI, per germline. Trimming shortened V by 7 bases and J by 4 bases, and 16 bases separated the two germline ends. The length of the CDR3 is 15 residues. The CDR3 DNA reads TGTGCCAGCACCCACGGGGAGGGGCGTAATGAAAAACTGTTTTTT. As protein: CASTHGEGRNEKLFF.

The chain is built from TRBV20-1 and TRBJ2-7; D uncertain. This CDR3 is built from 14 residues. CDR1 is DFQATT, CDR2 SNEGSKA, per germline (reference sequence). V lost 3 bases and J lost 2, with 14 bases in between. CDR3 sequence: CSASHAATTYEQYF. CDR3 DNA: TGCAGTGCTAGTCATGCGGCAACCACCTACGAGCAGTACTTC.

This chain joins TRBV4-2 and TRBJ2-1; TRBD2 matches 7 bases. The ends lost 0 bases at V and 5 bases at J; junction bases unmatched: 10. Germline V gene lookup returns CDR1 LGHNA and CDR2 YNFKEQ. This CDR3 region has 17 residues. The CDR3 coding sequence is TGTGCCAGCAGCCAAGATGTCTCCGGGACTAATAACAATGAGCAGTTCTTC. Protein sequence: CASSQDVSGTNNNEQFF.